This T cell receptor beta chain was obtained from a study of early T cells in non-severe SARS-CoV-2 infection. Overall study context: Bulk RNA isolated from unsorted whole blood underwent sequencing; chains were not paired.

Findings and caveats of the study: Comparison of clonotypes with VDJdb favored anti-spike CD8 responses while missing private and CD4 specificities.

CDR3 length: 16 amino acids. Germline V gene sequence: CDR1 SGHTA, CDR2 FQGNSA. Trimming cost V 5 bases and J 0 bases; bases outside gene matches: 6. Individual cDNA molecules received unique molecular identifiers during library preparation. TCRdb analysed the 5' RACE reads with MiXCR anew, one entry per CDR3 protein. The data show around 82,000 distinct CDR3 sequences, 11% seen once. This clonotype came up many times. Its antigen remains unknown. The sample taken for sequencing was whole blood. The genes are TRBV7-2 and TRBJ2-4; TRBD2 matches 8 bases. This TCR was recovered from an adult who was a healthcare worker with PCR-confirmed SARS-CoV-2 infection or an uninfected control (not recorded which). The CDR3 DNA is TGTGCCAGCAGCCGTAGCGGGACTGTAGCCAAAAACATTCAGTACTTC. Its translation: CASSRSGTVAKNIQYF.